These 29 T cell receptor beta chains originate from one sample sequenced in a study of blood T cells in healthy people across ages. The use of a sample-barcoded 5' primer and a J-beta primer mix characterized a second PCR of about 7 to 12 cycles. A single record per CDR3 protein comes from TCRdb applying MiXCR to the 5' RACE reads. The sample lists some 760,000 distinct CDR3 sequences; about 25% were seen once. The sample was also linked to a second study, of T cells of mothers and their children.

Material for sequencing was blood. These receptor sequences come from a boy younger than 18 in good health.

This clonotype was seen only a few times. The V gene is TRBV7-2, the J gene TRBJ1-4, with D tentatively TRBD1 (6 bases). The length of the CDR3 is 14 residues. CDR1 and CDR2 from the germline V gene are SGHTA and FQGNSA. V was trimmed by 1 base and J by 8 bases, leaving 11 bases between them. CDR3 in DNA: TGTGCCAGCAGCTTAGGGGGGGCGCGGGAAAAACTGTTTTTT. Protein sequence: CASSLGGAREKLFF.

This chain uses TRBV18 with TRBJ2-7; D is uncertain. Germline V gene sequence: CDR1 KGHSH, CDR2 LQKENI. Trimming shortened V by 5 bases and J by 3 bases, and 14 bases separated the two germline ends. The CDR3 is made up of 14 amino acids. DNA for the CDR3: TGTGCCAGCTCAACCAAGTCTCCTCGCTACGAGCAGTACTTC. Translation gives CASSTKSPRYEQYF.

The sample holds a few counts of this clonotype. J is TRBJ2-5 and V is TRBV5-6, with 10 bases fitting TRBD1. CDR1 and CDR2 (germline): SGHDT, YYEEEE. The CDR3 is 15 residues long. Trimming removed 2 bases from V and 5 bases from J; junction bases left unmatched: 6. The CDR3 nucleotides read TGTGCCAGCAGCTTCCGGGACAGGGGTGTGGAGACCCAGTACTTC. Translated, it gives CASSFRDRGVETQYF. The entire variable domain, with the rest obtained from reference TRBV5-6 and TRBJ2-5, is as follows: DAGVTQSPTHLIKTRGQQVTLRCSPKSGHDTVSWYQQALGQGPQFIFQYYEEEERQRGNFPDRFSGHQFPNYSSELNVNALLLGDSALYLCASSFRDRGVETQYFGPGTRLLVL.

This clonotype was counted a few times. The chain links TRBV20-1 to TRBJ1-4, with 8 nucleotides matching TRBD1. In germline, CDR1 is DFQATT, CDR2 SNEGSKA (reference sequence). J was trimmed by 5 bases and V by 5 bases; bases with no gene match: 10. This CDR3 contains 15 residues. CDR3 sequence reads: CSADLGQGWNEKLFF. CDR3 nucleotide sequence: TGCAGTGCTGACCTCGGACAGGGCTGGAATGAAAAACTGTTTTTT.

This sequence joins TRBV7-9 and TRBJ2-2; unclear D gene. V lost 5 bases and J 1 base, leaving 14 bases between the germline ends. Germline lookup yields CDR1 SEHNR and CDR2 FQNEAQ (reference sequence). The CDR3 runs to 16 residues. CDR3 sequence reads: CASSKTTSVNTGELFF. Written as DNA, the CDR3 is TGTGCCAGCAGCAAAACCACCAGCGTGAACACCGGGGAGCTGTTTTTT.

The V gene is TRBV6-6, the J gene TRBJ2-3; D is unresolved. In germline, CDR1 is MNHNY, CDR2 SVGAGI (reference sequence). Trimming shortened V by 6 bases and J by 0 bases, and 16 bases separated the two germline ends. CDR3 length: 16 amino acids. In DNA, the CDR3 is TGTGCCAGCAGCCCTCCGCTTGGAGCTAGCACAGATACGCAGTATTTT. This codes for CASSPPLGASTDTQYF.

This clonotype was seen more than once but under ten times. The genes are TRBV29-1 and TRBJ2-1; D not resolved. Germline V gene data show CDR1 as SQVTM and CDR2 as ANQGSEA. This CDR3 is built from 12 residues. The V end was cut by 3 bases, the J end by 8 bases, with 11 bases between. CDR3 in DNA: TGCAGCGTTGACGGCAAGCGCGATGAGCAGTTCTTC. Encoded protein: CSVDGKRDEQFF.

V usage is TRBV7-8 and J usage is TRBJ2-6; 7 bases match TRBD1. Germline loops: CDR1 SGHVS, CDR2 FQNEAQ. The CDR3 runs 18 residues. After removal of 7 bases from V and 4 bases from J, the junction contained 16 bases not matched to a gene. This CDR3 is CASKETGTALRGANVLTF. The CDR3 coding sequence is TGTGCCAGCAAAGAGACCGGGACAGCCTTAAGAGGGGCCAACGTCCTGACTTTC.

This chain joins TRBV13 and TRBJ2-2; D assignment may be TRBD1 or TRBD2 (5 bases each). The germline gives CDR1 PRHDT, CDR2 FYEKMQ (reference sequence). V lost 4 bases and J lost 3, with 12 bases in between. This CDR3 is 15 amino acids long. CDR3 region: CASSSGTEHTGELFF. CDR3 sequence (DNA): TGTGCCAGCAGCTCCGGGACGGAGCACACCGGGGAGCTGTTTTTT.

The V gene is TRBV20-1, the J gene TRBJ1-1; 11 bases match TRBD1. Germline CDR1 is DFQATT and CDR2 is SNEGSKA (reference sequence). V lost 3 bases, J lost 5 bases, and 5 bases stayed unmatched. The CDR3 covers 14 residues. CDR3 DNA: TGCAGTGCTAGGGGGGACAGGGGGGGGACTGAAGCTTTCTTT. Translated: CSARGDRGGTEAFF.

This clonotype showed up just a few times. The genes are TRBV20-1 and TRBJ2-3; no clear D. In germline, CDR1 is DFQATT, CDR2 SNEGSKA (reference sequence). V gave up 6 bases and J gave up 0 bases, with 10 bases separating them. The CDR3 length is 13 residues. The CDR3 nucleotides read TGCAGTGCCTCGGTGGAAAGCACAGATACGCAGTATTTT. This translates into CSASVESTDTQYF.

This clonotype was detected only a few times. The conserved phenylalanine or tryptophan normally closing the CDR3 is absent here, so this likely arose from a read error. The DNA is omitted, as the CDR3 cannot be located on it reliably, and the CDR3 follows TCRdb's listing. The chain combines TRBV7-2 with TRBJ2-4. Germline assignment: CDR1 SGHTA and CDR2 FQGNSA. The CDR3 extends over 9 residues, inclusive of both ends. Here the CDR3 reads CASSLSGGL.

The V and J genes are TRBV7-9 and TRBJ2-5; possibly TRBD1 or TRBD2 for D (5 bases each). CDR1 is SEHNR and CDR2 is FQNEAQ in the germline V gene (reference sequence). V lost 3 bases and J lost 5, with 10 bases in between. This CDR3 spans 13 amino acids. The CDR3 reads CASSFQGGETQYF. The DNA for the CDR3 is TGTGCCAGCAGCTTCCAGGGCGGGGAGACCCAGTACTTC.

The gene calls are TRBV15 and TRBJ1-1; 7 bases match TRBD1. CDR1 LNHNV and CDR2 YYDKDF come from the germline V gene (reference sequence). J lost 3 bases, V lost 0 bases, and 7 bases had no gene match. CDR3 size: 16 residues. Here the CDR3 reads CATSRDPDRADTEAFF. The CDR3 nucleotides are TGTGCCACCAGCAGAGATCCCGACAGGGCCGACACTGAAGCTTTCTTT.

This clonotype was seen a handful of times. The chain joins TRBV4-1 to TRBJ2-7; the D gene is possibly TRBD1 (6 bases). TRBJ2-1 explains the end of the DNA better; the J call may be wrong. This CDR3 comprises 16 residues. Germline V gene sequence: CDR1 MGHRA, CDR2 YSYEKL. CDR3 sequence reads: CASSQTLGGPNNEQFF. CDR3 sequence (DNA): TGCGCCAGCAGCCAAACATTAGGGGGACCAAACAATGAGCAGTTCTTC.

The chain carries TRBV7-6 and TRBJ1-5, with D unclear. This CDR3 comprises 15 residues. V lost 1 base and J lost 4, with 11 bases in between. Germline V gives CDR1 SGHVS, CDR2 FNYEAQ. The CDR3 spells CASSLGQRRNQPQHF. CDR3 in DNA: TGTGCCAGCAGCTTAGGGCAGCGGAGGAATCAGCCCCAGCATTTT.

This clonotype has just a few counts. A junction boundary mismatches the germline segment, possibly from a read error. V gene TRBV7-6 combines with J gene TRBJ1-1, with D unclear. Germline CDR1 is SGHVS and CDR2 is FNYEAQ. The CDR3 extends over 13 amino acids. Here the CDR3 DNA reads TGTGCCAGCGCCGGGAGAGGGAACACTGAAGCGTTCTTT. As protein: CASAGRGNTEAFF.

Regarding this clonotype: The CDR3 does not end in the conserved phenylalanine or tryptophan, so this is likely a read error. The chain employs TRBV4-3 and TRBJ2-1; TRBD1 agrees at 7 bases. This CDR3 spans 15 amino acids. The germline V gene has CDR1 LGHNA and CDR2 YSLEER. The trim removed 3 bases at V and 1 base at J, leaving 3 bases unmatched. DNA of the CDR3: TGCGCCAGCAGCCAGTACAGGGGTTCCTACAATGAGCAGTTCCTC. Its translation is CASSQYRGSYNEQFL.

The CDR3 region is CAISESSMTSGGSYNEQFF. DNA of the CDR3: TGTGCCATCAGTGAGTCCTCAATGACTAGCGGGGGGTCCTACAATGAGCAGTTCTTC. This chain links TRBV10-3 with TRBJ2-1; TRBD2 matches 13 bases. Per the germline V gene, CDR1 is ENHRY and CDR2 is SYGVKD. This CDR3 comprises 19 residues. Trimming cost V 0 bases and J 1 base; bases outside gene matches: 6.

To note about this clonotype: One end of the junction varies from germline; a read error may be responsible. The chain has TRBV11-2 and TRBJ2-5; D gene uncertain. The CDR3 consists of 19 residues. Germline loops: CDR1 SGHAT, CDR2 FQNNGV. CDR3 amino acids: CASSPGDKSFSIGQEAQYF. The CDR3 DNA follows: TGTGCCAGCAGCCCGGGTGACAAGAGTTTTTCAATCGGGCAAGAGGCCCAGTACTTC.

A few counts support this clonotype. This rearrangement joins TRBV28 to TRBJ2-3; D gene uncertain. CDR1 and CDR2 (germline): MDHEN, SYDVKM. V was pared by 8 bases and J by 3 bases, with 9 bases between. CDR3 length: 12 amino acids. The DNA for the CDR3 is TGTGCCAGCGCTTTCGGTACAGATACGCAGTATTTT. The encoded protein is CASAFGTDTQYF.

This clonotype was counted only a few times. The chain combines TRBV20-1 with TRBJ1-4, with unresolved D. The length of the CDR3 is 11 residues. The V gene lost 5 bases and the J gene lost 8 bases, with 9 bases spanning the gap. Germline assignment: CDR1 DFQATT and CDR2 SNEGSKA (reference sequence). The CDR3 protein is CSAGFAEKLFF. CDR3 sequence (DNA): TGCAGTGCTGGATTTGCAGAAAAACTGTTTTTT.

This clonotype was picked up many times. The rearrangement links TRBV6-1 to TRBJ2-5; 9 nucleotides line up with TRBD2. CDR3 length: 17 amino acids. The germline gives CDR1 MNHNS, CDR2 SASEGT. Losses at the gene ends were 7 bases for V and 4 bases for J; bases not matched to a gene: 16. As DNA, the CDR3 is TGTGCCAGCAAATTCGCTAGCGGGAACGATTGGGTAGAGACCCAGTACTTC. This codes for CASKFASGNDWVETQYF.

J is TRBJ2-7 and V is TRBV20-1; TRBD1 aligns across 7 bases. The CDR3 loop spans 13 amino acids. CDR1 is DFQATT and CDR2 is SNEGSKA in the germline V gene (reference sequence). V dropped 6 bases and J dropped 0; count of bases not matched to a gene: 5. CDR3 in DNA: TGCAGTGCCCTGTCAGGGGGCTCCTACGAGCAGTACTTC. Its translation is CSALSGGSYEQYF.

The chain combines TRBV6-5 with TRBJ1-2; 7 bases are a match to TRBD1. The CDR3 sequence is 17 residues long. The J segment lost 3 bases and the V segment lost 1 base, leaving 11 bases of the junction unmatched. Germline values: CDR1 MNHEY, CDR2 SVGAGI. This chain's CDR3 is CASSYWDRSEGDYGYTF. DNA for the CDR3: TGTGCCAGCAGTTACTGGGACAGATCGGAAGGGGACTATGGCTACACCTTC.

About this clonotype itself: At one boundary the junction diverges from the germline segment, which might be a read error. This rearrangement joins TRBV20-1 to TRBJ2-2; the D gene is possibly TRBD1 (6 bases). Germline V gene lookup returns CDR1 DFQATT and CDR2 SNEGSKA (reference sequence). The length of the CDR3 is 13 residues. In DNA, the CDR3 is TGCAGTGTCCCGGACAGAAACACCGGGGAGCTGCTTTTT. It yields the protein CSVPDRNTGELLF.

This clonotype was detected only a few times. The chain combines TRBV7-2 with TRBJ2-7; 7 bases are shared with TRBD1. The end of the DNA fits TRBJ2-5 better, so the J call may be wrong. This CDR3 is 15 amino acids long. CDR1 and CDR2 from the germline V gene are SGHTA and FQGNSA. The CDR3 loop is CASSLDRGVGETQYF. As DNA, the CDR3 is TGTGCCAGCAGCTTAGACAGGGGAGTCGGGGAGACCCAGTACTTC.

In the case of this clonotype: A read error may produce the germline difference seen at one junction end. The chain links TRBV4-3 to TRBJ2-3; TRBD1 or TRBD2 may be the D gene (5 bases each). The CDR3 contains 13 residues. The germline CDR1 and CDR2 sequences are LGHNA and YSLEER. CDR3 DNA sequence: TGCGCCAGCAGCCGAGGGAGCACAGGTACGCAGTATTTT. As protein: CASSRGSTGTQYF.

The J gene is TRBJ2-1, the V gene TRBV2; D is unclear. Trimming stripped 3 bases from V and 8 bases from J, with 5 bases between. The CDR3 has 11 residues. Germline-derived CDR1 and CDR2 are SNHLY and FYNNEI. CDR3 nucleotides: TGTGCCAGCAGTGAGGTCTATGAGCAGTTCTTC. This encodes CASSEVYEQFF.